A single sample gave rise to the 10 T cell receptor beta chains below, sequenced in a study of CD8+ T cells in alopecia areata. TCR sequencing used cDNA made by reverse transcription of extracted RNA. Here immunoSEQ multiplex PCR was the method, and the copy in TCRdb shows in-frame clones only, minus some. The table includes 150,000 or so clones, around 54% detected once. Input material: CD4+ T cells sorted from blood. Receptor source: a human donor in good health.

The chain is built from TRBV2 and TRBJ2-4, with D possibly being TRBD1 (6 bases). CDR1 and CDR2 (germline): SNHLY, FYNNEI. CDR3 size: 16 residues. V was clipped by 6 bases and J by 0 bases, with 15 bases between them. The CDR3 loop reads CASRPDRSLAKNIQYF. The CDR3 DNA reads TGTGCCAGCAGACCCGACAGGAGTCTAGCCAAAAACATTCAGTACTTC.

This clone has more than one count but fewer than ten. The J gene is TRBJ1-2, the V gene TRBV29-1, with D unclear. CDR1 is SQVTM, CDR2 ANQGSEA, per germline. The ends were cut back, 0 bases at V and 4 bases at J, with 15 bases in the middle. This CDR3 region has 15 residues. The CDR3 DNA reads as TGCAGCGTTGAAGATTCCGTCCTTTGGGGCTATGGCTACACCTTC. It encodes CSVEDSVLWGYGYTF.

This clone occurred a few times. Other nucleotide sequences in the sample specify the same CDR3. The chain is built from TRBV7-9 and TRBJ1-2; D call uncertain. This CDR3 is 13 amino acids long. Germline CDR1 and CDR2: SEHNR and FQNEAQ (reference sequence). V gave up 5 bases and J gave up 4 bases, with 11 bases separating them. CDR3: CASSLGRSYGYTF. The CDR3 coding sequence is TGTGCCAGCAGCCTCGGGAGGTCCTATGGCTACACCTTC.

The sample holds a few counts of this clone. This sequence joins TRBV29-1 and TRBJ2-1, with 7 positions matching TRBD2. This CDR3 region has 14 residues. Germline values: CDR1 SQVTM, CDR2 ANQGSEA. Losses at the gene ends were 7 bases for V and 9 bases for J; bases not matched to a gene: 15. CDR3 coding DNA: TGCAGCGCCAGGTGGGCGGGAGTAGGGGCTGAGCAGTTCTTC. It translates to CSARWAGVGAEQFF.

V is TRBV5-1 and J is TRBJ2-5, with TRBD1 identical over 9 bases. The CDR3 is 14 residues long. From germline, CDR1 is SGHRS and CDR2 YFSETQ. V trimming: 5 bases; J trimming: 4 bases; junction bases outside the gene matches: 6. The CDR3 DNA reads TGCGCCAGCAGACCCGGACAGGGGCGAGAGACCCAGTACTTC. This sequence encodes CASRPGQGRETQYF.

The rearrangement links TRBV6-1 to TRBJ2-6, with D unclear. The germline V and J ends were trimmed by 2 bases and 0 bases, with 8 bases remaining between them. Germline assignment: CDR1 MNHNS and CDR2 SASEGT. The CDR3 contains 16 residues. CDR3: CASSERLYSGANVLTF. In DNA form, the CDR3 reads TGTGCCAGCAGTGAAAGGCTGTACTCTGGGGCCAACGTCCTGACTTTC.

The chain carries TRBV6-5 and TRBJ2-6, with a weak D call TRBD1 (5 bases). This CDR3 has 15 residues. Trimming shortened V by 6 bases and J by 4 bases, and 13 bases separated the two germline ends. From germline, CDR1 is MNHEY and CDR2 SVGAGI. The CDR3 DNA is TGTGCCAGCAGCTCCCAGGGCGCGGGGGCCAACGTCCTGACTTTC. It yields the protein CASSSQGAGANVLTF.

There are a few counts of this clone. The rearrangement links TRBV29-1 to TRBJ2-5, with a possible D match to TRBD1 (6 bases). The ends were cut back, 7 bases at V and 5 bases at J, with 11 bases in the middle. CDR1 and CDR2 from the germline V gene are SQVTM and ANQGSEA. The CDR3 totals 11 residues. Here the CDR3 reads CSGGQKETQYF. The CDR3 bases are TGCAGCGGAGGACAGAAGGAGACCCAGTACTTC. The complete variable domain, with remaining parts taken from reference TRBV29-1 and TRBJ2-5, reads SAVISQKPSRDICQRGTSLTIQCQVDSQVTMMFWYRQQPGQSLTLIATANQGSEATYESGFVIDKFPISRPNLTFSTLTVSNMSPEDSSIYLCSGGQKETQYFGPGTRLLVL.

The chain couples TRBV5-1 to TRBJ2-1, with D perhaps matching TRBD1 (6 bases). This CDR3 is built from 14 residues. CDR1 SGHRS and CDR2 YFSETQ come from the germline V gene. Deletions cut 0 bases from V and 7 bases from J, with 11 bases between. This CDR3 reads CASSLGGTMNEQFF. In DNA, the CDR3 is TGCGCCAGCAGCTTGGGGGGGACAATGAATGAGCAGTTCTTC.

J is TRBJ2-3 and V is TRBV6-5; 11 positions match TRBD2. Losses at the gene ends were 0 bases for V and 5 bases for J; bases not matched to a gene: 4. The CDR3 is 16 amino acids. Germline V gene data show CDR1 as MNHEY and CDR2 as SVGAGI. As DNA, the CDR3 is TGTGCCAGCAGTTACTCGACTAGCGGGAACAGAGATACGCAGTATTTT. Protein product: CASSYSTSGNRDTQYF.